This T cell receptor beta chain came from a study of CD8+CD57+ T cells in acquired aplastic anemia. General study results and limits: Patients shared just under 30 CD8+ CDR3 sequences with controls.

Germline V gene data show CDR1 as LNHDA and CDR2 as SQIVND (reference sequence). V shed 5 bases and J shed 3 bases, with 11 bases lying between them. The CDR3 has 13 amino acids. This clonotype has at least ten counts. The antigen is not known. The template for TCR beta VDJ and CDR3 sequence profiling was genomic DNA. In TCRdb, the reads were re-called with MiXCR into one record per CDR3 protein. The sample gives some 180,000 distinct CDR3 sequences, approximately 48% of which show up once; roughly 13% is in the top ten. An expansion of CD8+CD57+ cells by flow cytometry had been shown in patients chosen for sequencing.

The sequenced material came from sorted CD4+, CD8+, or CD8+CD57+ T cells (not recorded which) from PBMCs. The V and J genes are TRBV19 and TRBJ2-7, with D possibly TRBD1 on 6 matching bases. The source of this sequence is a human donor with aplastic anemia. CDR3 nucleotide sequence: TGTGCCAGTAGTGAACAGGGCGGCTACGAGCAGTACTTC. It translates to CASSEQGGYEQYF.